Here is one T cell receptor beta chain with its context. Its antigen remains unidentified. No quality values exist for individual bases; no much larger clone is one base distant. The cohort was made up of hundreds of healthy bone marrow donors. At the time of sampling, all cohort members were nominally healthy, though unrecorded immune exposures were likely present. The donor was CMV seronegative and belonged to the group of 352 seronegative cohort members. Every donor gave a peripheral blood sample, and the peripheral blood mononuclear cells from that sample were used for TCR beta sequencing. The Qiagen DNeasy Blood Extraction Kit was used to extract genomic DNA from the blood cell samples. The data stem from a study of cytomegalovirus exposure and HLA in healthy donors (dated by TCRdb to the late 2010s). In terms of the full investigation: An earlier analysis of about 560 of the donors reported over 250 Gb of sequence data and 117 million unique TCR beta sequences obtained from about 170 million T cells. About 300 gigabases of sequencing data and approximately 93 million unique TCR sequences were included in an early release covering 550 to 650 HLA-typed donors. Of the roughly 390 genotyped donors, 70% to 90% were placed in the genetic ancestry cluster associated with self-reported Caucasian donors. The study aimed to test whether cataloging public T cell receptors could reveal signatures of past pathogen exposure. The study used immunosequencing to profile the T cell repertoires of 600 to 850 subjects and linked those repertoires to cytomegalovirus serostatus. In addition to the first cohort of 650 to 750 subjects, a separate validation cohort of 120 different subjects was used. To predict cytomegalovirus infection status, the study combined high-throughput TCR immunosequencing, statistical association of individual TCRs with disease status, and machine learning. To study patterns of TCR occurrence, a later analysis re-analyzed previously published TCR beta repertoires from 666 donors and added high-resolution HLA genotyping. The later analysis used no new phenotypic data to find candidate immune exposures, relying instead on TCR beta sequences and their occurrence across donors. To decide whether each TCR beta V gene segment behaved as functional or pseudogenic, an earlier analysis of fewer than 750 of the donors relied on high-throughput TCR beta sequencing. Donor age, sex, ethnicity and CMV serostatus were compiled alongside the repertoire data. A later genetic analysis took genome-wide SNP genotypes for about three fifths of the roughly 670 donors and used that subset as a discovery cohort. Every discovery cohort repertoire had been produced on one sequencing platform. HLA typing included class I and class II loci at four-digit resolution. The number of typed donors differed by locus: about 620-640 for A, B, C, DRB1 and DQB1; approximately 530 for DQA1; some 590 for DPA1; and some 430 for DPB1. Several DR-DQ haplotypes were treated as single units for association and clustering because of strong linkage in the cohort. Among some 410 genotyped donors of the cohort, an average of around 240,000 unique TCR beta nucleotide sequences was sequenced per donor, of which 15% to 20% were non-productive. Study-wide findings and limitations: Compared with the roughly 670-donor mean, donors in an Asian-associated ancestry cluster had fewer N-insertions in productive TCRs, according to a later genetic analysis. An association between a missense DCLRE1C variant and V-gene and J-gene trimming of TCR beta chains was found in a later genetic analysis and replicated in an independent cohort. Only TCR beta chains were sequenced in this cohort, and the absence of alpha or paired-chain data limited detectable features. The 87-base-pair reads could not distinguish some IMGT-functional V segments, including TRBV6-2 and TRBV6-3, so those segments were excluded. It was suggested by the authors that the approach could potentially be generalized to other disease states and immunological phenotypes. A later analysis reported that several top co-occurrence clusters appeared linked to parvovirus B19, influenza, CMV and Epstein-Barr virus. Seventeen rarely observed V segments, including chromosome 9 orphons, were excluded from the earlier analysis of approximately 600 of the donors because counts were too low. A later analysis found that most CMV-associated TCR beta chains appeared HLA-restricted, with HLA associations seemingly driven largely by CMV exposure. In a later analysis, more than 15,000 TCR beta sequences were associated with specific HLA alleles at a false discovery rate of 0.05. A further reported finding was that TCR beta sequences accurately predicted the HLA-A and HLA-B alleles for most subjects in the first cohort. Because HLA typing was unavailable for some donors at each locus, only the typed subset was used in association tests. Broadly in line with IMGT annotations, most TCR beta V segments showed up in productive rearrangements about 87% or about 30% of the time in an earlier analysis of 450 to 750 of the donors. In a later analysis, HLA-associated TCR beta chains were found to be more clonally expanded and to have lower generation probabilities than equally common non-associated chains. A total of about 150 TCR beta chains were listed by the study as associated with cytomegalovirus. Linkage disequilibrium might explain the correlated functional status among segregating V segments, but an unknown experimental factor could not be excluded. Strong co-occurrence of HLA alleles, especially DR and DQ, made assigning TCR associations to individual alleles difficult. The sequencing pipeline was judged likely to have produced a cluster of highly shared sequence variants as a technical artifact. For the cohort, immune exposure information was limited to CMV serostatus. The presence/absence analyses assumed that sequencing depth was roughly uniform across donors, and that assumption may not be true. According to a later analysis, TCR association rates differed among HLA loci, with DRB1 alleles showing the most associated TCRs and HLA-C alleles showing the fewest. Most TCR sequences were seen in very few donors, while some public TCRs were found in many individuals. Cytomegalovirus status was reported to be diagnosed by the classifier with high specificity and sensitivity in both the original and validation cohorts. In vitro tests confirmed that three of the cytomegalovirus-associated TCR beta chains recognize cytomegalovirus antigens.

The germline V gene (reference sequence) specifies SEHNR as CDR1 and FQNEAQ as CDR2. The trim is 3 bases for V and 2 bases for J, with a gap of 13 bases between the germline ends. The CDR3 holds 15 amino acids from the cysteine to the phenylalanine. The DNA shown is the 45-base CDR3, in frame from base 1. The library was prepared using the immunoSEQ multiplex PCR assay. For the multiplex PCR, a mixture combining 60 forward primers for TCR Vbeta segments and 13 reverse primers for TCR Jbeta segments was used. Amplification of the CDR3 region of rearranged TCR beta genes was performed with a multiplex PCR assay on genomic DNA. Amplified TCR beta libraries were sequenced as 87-base-pair reads on the Illumina HiSeq System. On the study's bioinformatics: A later analysis tallied about 77 million unique TCR beta chains across the approximately 670 repertoires, and about 10 million of those chains were shared by two or more donors. A nearest-neighbor algorithm error-corrected the raw reads and collapsed the reads into unique sequences, merging closely related sequences to remove PCR and sequencing errors. Alignment of CDR3 sequences to IMGT reference sequences was used to assign V, D and J gene segments. Each retained sequence needed at least a six-nucleotide match to both a V gene segment and a J gene segment. A rearrangement counted as productive if the CDR3 had no stop codons and remained in frame with V and J, and every other rearrangement counted as non-productive. Following IMGT convention, CDR3 was defined as the stretch from the second conserved V-encoded cysteine up to the conserved J-encoded phenylalanine. The earlier analysis of approximately 590 of the donors excluded any sequence lacking an unambiguous match to a single V gene segment. In an earlier analysis of some 590 of the donors, a V segment was called functional when productive rearrangements were above 56.7%, and segregating when the standard deviation between donors exceeded 5%. A statistical classification framework was developed to diagnose cytomegalovirus status using the catalog of TCR beta chain sequences. In a later analysis, TCR nucleotide sequences were compared against IMGT/GENE-DB human TR gene sequences so that V and J genes could be assigned. In a later analysis, CDR3 sequences and most-parsimonious VDJ recombination scenarios were assigned using the TCRdist pipeline. In a later analysis, each TCR beta chain was defined by its CDR3 amino acid sequence together with its V-gene family, and reads without a unique V-gene family were excluded. As a way to deal with suspected cross-contamination and a sequencing artifact, a later analysis dropped 500 to 700 nucleotide sequences that were highly shared and had low generation probability. For each public chain, a later analysis derived a clonal expansion index from normalized ranks of inferred template counts within each repertoire. In a later analysis, generation probabilities were computed with a VDJ recombination model fitted to out-of-frame rearrangements, and the resulting probabilities were checked against IGoR. Hypergeometric tests were used in a later analysis to score TCR-TCR, TCR-HLA and TCR-CMV co-occurrence, with a repertoire-size bias correction applied to the TCR pairs. To estimate false discovery rates, a later analysis permuted the HLA or CMV assignments 20 times. In a later analysis, co-occurring TCRs were grouped using DBSCAN, with TCRdist sequence similarity added in when clustering inside HLA-allele-positive subsets. For co-occurrence clustering, repertoires with fewer than 30,000 or more than 120,000 public chains were excluded, along with a handful of repertoires with anomalous nucleotide sharing. TCRdb obtained this table from immuneACCESS and retained in-frame rearrangements with V and J assigned. These tables miss some clones; where compared with another copy, unresolved V genes account for less than half of the shortfall, and the remainder is unexplained. V and J calls plus clone size are reproduced from that table; the DNA served to infer D and trimming. Across this sample there are approximately 210,000 clones, with more than 75% seen only once. The ten biggest clones cover about 1.4% of the sample.

Recombination connected TRBV7-9 to TRBJ1-1; a confident D gene designation cannot be given. Sequencing was done on a sample of PBMCs. The sequence was obtained from a woman aged 50 to 65 in good health and CMV-seronegative. This receptor carries the CDR3 CASSFLSGANTEAFF. In nucleotides, the sequence is TGTGCCAGCAGCTTCCTCTCGGGAGCTAACACTGAAGCTTTCTTT.